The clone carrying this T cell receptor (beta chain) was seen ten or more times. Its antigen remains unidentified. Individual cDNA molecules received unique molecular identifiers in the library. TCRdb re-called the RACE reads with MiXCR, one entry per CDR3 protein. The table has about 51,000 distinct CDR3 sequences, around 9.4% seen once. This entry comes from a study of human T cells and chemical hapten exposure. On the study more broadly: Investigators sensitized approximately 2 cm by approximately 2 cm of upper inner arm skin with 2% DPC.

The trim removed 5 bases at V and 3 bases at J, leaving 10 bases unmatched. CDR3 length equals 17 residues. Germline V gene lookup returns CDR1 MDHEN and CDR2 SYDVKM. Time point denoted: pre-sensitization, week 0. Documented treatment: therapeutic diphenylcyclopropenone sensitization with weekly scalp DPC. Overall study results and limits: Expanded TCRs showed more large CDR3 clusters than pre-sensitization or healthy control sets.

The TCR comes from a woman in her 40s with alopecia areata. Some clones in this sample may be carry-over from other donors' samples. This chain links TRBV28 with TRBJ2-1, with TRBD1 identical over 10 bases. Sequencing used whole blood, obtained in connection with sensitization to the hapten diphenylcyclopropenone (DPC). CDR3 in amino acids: CASSPGQGRWGYNEQFF. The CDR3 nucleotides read TGTGCCAGCAGTCCGGGACAGGGGAGGTGGGGCTACAATGAGCAGTTCTTC.